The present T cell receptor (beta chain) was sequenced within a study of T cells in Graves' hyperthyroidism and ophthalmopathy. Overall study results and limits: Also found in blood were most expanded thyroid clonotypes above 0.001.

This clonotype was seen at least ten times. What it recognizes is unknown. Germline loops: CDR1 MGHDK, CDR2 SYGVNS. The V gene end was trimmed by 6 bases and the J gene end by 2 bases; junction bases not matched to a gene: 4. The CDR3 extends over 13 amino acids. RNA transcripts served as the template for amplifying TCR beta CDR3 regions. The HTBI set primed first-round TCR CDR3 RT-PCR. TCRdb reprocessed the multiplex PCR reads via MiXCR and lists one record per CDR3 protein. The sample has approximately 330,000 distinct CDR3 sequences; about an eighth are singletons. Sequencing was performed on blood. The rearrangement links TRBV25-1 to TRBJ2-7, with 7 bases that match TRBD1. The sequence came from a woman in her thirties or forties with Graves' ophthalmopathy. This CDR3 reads CASRTGTAYEQYF. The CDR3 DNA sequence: TGTGCCAGCAGAACCGGGACAGCCTACGAGCAGTACTTC.